This T cell receptor beta chain was observed in a study of blood T cell repertoires in COVID-19. The overall study: Samples came from the United States, Italy and Spain, spanning acute and convalescent COVID-19. The analysed material was cDNA or gDNA that came from T cells, B-cell-depleted T cells, or PBMCs.

V shed 3 bases and J 2 bases; nucleotides not matched to a gene: 6. This CDR3 spans 15 amino acids. CDR1 is LNHDA, CDR2 SQIVND, per germline (reference sequence). Original processing methods: Amplifying reference gene primers gave estimates of nucleated cell counts. Sequenced by immunoSEQ multiplex PCR; TCRdb stores in-frame clones only, minus some. V, J and clone size were drawn from that table, and D and trimming were deduced from the DNA. Of under 250,000 clones in the sample, roughly 83% are singletons; the top ten hold under 3%. This clone was recorded only once. This sequence joins TRBV19 and TRBJ1-2; TRBD1 matches 7 bases. The sequenced material came from peripheral blood. This receptor was taken from a woman aged 70-85 years with active or convalescent COVID-19. The CDR3 sequence: CASSMGQHQNYGYTF. The CDR3 bases are TGTGCCAGTAGTATGGGACAGCACCAGAACTATGGCTACACCTTC.